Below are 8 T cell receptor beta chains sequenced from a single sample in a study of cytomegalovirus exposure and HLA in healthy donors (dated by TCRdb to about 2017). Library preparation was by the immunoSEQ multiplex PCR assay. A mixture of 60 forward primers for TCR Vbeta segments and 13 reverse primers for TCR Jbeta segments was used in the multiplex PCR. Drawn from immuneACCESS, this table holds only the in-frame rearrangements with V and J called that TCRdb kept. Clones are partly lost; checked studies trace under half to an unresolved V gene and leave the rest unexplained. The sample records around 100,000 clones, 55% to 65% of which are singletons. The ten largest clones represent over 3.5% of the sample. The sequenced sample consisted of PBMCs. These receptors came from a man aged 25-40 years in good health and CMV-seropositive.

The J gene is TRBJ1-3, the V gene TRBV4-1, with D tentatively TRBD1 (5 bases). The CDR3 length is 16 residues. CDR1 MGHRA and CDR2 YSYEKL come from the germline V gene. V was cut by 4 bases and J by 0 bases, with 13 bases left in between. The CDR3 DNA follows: TGCGCCAGCAGCCGCCCTGGGGGGGGCTCTGGAAACACCATATATTTT. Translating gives CASSRPGGGSGNTIYF.

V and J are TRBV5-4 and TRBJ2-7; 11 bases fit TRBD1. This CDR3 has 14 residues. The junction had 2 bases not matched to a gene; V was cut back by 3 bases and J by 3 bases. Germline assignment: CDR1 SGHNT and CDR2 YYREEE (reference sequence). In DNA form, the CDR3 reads TGTGCCAGCAGCTCGGGACAGGGGGACTACGAGCAGTACTTC. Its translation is CASSSGQGDYEQYF.

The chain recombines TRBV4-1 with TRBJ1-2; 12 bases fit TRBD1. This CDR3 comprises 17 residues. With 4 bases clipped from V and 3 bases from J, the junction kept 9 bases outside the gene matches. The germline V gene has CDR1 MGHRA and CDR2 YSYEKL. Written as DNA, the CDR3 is TGCGCCAGCAGCCTCCTGCCCGGGACAGGGGGCGACTATGGCTACACCTTC. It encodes CASSLLPGTGGDYGYTF.

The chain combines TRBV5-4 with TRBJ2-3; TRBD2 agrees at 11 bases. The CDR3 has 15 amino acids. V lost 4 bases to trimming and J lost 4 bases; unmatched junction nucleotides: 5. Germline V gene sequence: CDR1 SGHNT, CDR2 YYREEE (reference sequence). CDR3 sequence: CASSVHSGGADTQYF. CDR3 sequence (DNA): TGTGCCAGCAGCGTTCATAGCGGGGGGGCAGATACGCAGTATTTT.

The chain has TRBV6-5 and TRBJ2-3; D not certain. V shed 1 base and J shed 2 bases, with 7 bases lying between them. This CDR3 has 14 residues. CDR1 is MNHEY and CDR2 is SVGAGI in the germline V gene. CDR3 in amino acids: CASSYYSTTDTQYF. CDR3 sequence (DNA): TGTGCCAGCAGTTACTACAGTACCACAGATACGCAGTATTTT.

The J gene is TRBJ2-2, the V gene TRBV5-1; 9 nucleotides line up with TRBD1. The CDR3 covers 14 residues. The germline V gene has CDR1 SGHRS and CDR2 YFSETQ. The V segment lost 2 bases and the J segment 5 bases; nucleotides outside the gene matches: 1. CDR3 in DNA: TGCGCCAGCAGCTTACAGGGGGCAACCGGGGAGCTGTTTTTT. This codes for CASSLQGATGELFF. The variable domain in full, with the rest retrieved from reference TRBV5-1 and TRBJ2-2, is KAGVTQTPRYLIKTRGQQVTLSCSPISGHRSVSWYQQTPGQGLQFLFEYFSETQRNKGNFPGRFSGRQFSNSRSEMNVSTLELGDSALYLCASSLQGATGELFFGEGSRLTVL.

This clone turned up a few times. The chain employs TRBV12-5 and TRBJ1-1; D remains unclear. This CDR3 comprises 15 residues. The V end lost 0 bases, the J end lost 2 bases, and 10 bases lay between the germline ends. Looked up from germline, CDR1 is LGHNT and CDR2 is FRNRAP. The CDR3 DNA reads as TGTGCTAGTGGTTTGGTAATGGGCAGAAACACTGAAGCTTTCTTT. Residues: CASGLVMGRNTEAFF.

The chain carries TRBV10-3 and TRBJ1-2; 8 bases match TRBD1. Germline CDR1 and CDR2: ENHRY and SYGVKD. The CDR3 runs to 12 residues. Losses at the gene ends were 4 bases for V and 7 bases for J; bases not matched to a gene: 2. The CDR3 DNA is TGTGCCATCAGTGCAGGGGGCATTGGCTACACCTTC. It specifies CAISAGGIGYTF.